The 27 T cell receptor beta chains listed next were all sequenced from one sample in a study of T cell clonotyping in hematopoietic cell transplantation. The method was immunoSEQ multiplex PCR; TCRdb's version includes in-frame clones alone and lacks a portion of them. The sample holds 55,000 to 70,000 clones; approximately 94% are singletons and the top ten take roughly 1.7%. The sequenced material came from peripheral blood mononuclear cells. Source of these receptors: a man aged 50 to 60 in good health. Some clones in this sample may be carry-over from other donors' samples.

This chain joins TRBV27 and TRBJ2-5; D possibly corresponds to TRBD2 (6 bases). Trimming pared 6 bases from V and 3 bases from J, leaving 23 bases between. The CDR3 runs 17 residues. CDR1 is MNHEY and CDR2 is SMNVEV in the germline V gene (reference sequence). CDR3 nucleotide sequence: TGTGCCAGCAGGCACCCCGGGACTGTCGGGGGTAAAGAGACCCAGTACTTC. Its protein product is CASRHPGTVGGKETQYF.

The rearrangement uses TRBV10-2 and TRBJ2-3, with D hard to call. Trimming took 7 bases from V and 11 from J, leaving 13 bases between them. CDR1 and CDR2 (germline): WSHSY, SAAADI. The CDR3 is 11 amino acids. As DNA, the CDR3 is TGCGCCAGCAAGTTTGGCCAAGTGCAGTATTTT. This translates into CASKFGQVQYF.

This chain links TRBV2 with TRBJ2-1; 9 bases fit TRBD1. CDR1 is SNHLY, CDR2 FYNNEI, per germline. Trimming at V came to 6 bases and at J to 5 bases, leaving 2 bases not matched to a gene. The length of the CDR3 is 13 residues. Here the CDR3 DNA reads TGTGCCAGCAGGACAGGGGGGGACAATGAGCAGTTCTTC. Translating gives CASRTGGDNEQFF.

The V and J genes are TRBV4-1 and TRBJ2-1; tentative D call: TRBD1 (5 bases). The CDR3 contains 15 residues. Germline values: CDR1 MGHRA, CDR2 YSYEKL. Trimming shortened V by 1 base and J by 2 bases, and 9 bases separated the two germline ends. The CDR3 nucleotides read TGCGCCAGCAGCCAAGTAGACAGAACCTACAATGAGCAGTTCTTC. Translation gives CASSQVDRTYNEQFF.

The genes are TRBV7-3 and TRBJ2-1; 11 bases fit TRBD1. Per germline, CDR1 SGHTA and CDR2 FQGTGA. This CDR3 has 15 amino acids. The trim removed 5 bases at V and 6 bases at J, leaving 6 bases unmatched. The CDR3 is CASSDGGTGGNEQFF. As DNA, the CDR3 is TGTGCCAGCAGCGACGGTGGGACAGGGGGCAATGAGCAGTTCTTC.

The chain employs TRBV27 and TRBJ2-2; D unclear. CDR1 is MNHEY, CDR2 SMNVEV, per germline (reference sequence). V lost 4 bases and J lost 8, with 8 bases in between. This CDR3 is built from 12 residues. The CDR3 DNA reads TGTGCCAGCAGTTCCTTGAGGGGGGAGCTGTTTTTT. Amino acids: CASSSLRGELFF.

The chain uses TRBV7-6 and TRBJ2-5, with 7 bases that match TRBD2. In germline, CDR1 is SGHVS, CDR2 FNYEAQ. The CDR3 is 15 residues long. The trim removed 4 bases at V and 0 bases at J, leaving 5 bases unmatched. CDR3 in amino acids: CASSSKAGYQETQYF. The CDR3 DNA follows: TGTGCCAGCAGCTCCAAAGCGGGGTACCAAGAGACCCAGTACTTC.

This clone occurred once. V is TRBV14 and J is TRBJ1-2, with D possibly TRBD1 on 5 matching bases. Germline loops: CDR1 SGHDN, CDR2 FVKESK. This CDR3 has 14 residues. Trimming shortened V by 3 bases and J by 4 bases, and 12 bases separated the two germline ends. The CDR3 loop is CASSQTQGPYGYTF. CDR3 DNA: TGTGCCAGCAGCCAGACGCAGGGTCCCTATGGCTACACCTTC. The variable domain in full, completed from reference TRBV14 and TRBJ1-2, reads EAGVTQFPSHSVIEKGQTVTLRCDPISGHDNLYWYRRVMGKEIKFLLHFVKESKQDESGMPNNRFLAERTGGTYSTLKVQPAELEDSGVYFCASSQTQGPYGYTFGSGTRLTVV.

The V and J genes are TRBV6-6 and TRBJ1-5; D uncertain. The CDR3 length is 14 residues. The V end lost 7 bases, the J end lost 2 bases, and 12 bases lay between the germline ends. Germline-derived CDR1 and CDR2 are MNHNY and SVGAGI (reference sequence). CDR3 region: CASNQAPRNQPQHF. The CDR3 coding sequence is TGTGCCAGCAACCAGGCCCCTCGCAATCAGCCCCAGCATTTT.

Written as DNA, the CDR3 is TGTGCCAGCAGTACGACAGGGTCGCGACAGCCCCAGCATTTT. This gives the protein CASSTTGSRQPQHF. This sequence joins TRBV2 and TRBJ1-5; 7 bases line up with TRBD1. There are 14 residues in the CDR3. V lost 5 bases to trimming and J lost 7 bases; unmatched junction nucleotides: 8. The germline CDR1 and CDR2 sequences are SNHLY and FYNNEI.

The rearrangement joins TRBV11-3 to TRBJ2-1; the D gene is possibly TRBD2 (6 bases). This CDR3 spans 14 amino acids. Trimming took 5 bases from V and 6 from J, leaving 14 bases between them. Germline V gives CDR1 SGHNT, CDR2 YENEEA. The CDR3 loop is CASSTSSTGNEQFF. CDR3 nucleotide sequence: TGTGCCAGCAGCACTAGCTCCACCGGCAATGAGCAGTTCTTC.

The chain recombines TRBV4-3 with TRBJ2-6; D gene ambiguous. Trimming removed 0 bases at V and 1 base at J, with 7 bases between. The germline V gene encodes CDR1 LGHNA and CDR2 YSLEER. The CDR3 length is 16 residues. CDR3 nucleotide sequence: TGCGCCAGCAGCCAAGATCTCGGTTCTGGGGCCAACGTCCTGACTTTC. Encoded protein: CASSQDLGSGANVLTF.

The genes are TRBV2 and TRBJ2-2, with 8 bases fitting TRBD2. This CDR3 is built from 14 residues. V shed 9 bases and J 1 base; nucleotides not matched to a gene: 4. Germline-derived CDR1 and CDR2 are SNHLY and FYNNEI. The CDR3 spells CARRAGGNTGELFF. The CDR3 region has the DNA TGTGCCAGAAGGGCGGGGGGGAACACCGGGGAGCTGTTTTTT.

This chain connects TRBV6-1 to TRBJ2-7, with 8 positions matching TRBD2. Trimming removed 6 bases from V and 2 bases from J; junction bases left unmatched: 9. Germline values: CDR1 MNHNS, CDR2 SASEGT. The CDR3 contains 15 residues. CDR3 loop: CASRSPGLETYEQYF. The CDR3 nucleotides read TGTGCCAGCAGGTCTCCGGGACTAGAGACCTACGAGCAGTACTTC.

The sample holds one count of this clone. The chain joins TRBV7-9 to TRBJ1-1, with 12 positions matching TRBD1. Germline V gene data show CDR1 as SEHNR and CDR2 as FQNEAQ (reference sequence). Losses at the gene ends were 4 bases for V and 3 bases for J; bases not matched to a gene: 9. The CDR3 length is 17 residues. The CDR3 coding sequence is TGTGCCAGCAGCTCCTCCGGGACAGGGGGCCCGGACACTGAAGCTTTCTTT. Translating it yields CASSSSGTGGPDTEAFF.

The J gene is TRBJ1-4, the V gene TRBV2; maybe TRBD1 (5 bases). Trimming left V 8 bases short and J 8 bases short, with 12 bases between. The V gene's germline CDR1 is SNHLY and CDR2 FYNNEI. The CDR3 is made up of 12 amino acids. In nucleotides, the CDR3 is TGTGCCAGCTTCGGGGAGGGGGAAAAACTGTTTTTT. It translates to CASFGEGEKLFF.

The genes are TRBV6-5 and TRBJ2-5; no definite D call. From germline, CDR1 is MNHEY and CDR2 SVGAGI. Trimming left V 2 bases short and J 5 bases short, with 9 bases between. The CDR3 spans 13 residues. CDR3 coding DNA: TGTGCCAGCAGTTACGGGCCTCCTGAGACCCAGTACTTC. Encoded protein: CASSYGPPETQYF.

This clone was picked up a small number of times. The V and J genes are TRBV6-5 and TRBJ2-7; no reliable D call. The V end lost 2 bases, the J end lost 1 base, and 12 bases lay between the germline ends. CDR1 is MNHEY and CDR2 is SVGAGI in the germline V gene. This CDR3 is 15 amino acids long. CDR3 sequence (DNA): TGTGCCAGCAGTTACGGCTCTCTGGGTTCCTACGAGCAGTACTTC. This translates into CASSYGSLGSYEQYF.

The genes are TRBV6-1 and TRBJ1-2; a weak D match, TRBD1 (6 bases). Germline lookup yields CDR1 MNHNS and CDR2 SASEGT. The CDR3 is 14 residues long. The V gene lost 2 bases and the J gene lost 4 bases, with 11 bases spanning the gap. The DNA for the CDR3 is TGTGCCAGCAGTGAAAAAAGGACAGCCTATGGCTACACCTTC. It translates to CASSEKRTAYGYTF.

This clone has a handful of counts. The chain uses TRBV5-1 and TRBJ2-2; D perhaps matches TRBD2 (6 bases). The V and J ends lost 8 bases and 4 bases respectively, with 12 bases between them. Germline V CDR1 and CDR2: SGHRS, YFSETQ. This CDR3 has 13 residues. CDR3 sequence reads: CASYSGSTGELFF. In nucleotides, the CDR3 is TGCGCCAGTTATAGCGGCTCCACCGGGGAGCTGTTTTTT.

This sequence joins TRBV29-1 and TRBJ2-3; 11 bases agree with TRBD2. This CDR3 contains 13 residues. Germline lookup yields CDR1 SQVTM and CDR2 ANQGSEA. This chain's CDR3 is CSASGGITDTQYF. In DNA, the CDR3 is TGCAGTGCTAGCGGGGGGATCACAGATACGCAGTATTTT.

The CDR3 DNA sequence: TGTGCCAGCAGCTTGACGGGGATAGGTGGGGAAGCTTTCTTT. Amino acids: CASSLTGIGGEAFF. V gene TRBV5-5 combines with J gene TRBJ1-1; no reliable D call. The CDR3 totals 14 residues. CDR1 and CDR2 (germline): SGHKS, YYEKEE (reference sequence). Trimming left V 1 base short and J 8 bases short, with 15 bases between.

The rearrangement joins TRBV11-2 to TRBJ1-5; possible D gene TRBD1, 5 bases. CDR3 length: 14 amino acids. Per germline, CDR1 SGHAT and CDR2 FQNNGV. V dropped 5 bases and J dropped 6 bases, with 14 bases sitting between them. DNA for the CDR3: TGTGCCAGCAGCAATCTTGGGGGAACTCAGCCCCAGCATTTT. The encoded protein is CASSNLGGTQPQHF.

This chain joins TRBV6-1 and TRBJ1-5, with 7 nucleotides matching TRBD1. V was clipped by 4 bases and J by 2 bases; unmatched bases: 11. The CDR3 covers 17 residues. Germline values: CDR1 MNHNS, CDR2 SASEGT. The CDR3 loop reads CASSGGGQSLGNQPQHF. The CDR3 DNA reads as TGTGCCAGCAGTGGGGGGGGACAGTCTTTGGGCAATCAGCCCCAGCATTTT.

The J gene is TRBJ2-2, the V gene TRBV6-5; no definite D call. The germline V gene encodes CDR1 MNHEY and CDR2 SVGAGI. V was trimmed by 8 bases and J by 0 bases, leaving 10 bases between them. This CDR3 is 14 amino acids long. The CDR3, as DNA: TGTGCCAGCTCTGAGGCACCGAACACCGGGGAGCTGTTTTTT. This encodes CASSEAPNTGELFF.

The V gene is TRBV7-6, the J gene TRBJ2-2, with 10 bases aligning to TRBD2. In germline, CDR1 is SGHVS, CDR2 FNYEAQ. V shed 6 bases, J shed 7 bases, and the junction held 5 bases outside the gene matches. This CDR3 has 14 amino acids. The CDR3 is CASSSPSGSGELFF. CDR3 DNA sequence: TGTGCCAGCAGTAGTCCTAGCGGGAGCGGGGAGCTGTTTTTT. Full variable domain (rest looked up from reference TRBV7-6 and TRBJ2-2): GAGVSQSPRYKVTKRGQDVALRCDPISGHVSLYWYRQALGQGPEFLTYFNYEAQQDKSGLPNDRFSAERPEGSISTLTIQRTEQRDSAMYRCASSSPSGSGELFFGEGSRLTVL.

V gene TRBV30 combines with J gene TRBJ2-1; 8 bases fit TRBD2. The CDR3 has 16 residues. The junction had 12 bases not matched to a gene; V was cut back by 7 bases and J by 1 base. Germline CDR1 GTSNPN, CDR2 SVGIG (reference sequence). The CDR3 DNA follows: TGTGCCTCCAAGGGTCTTAGCGGGAAATCCTACAATGAGCAGTTCTTC. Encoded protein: CASKGLSGKSYNEQFF.